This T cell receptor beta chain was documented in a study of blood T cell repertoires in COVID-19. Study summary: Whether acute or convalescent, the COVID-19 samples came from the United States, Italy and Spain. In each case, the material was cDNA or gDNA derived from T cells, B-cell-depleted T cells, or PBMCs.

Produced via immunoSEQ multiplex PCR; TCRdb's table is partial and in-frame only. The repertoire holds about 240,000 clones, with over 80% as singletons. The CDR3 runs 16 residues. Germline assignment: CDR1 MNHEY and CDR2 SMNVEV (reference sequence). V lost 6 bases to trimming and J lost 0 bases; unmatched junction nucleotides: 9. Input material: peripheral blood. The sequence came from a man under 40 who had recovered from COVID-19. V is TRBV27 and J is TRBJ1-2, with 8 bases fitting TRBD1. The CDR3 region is CASSPDRVIANYGYTF. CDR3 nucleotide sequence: TGTGCCAGCAGCCCGGACAGGGTTATAGCTAACTATGGCTACACCTTC.